This T cell receptor beta chain was profiled in a study of T-cell memory formation after mild COVID-19. This clonotype was counted a few times. Its antigen is still unknown. Study-level points and caveats: What remained unconfirmed was the SARS-CoV-2 specificity of second-wave clones peaking on day 37.

This CDR3 region has 16 residues. TCRdb independently ran MiXCR on the 5' RACE reads; one entry per CDR3 protein. The data show a few hundred thousand distinct CDR3 sequences, 13% to 15% seen once. The sample was PBMCs or a T cell subset sorted from them (not recorded which). The chain couples TRBV21-1 to TRBJ2-3; the D call of TRBD1 is as the table states it, not checked on the DNA. TRBV21-1 is a known pseudogene. This receptor was obtained from a man younger than 30 who had mild COVID-19 (a few samples of this study predate the infection). Cell type and time point are not known. CDR3 in DNA: TGTGCCAGCAGCAAAACGAGGGACAGGGCTACAGATACGCAGTATTTT. Translation gives CASSKTRDRATDTQYF.